The 9 T cell receptor beta chains in this list originate from one sample, sequenced in a study of blood T cell repertoires in COVID-19. Some clones are missing from TCRdb's copy, which holds only in-frame ones; the method was immunoSEQ multiplex PCR. Among roughly 38,000 clones listed, 86% were seen once. The specimen was peripheral blood. These receptors were collected from a man in his fifties or sixties in a cohort sampled during active COVID-19.

The chain carries TRBV6-5 and TRBJ2-1; tentative D call: TRBD1 (5 bases). Germline CDR1 MNHEY, CDR2 SVGAGI. The CDR3 is 14 residues long. The V and J ends lost 7 bases and 0 bases respectively, with 10 bases between them. In nucleotides, the CDR3 is TGTGCCAGCAAGATCGGACACTCCTACAATGAGCAGTTCTTC. Residues: CASKIGHSYNEQFF.

V gene TRBV10-3 combines with J gene TRBJ1-2, with TRBD1 identical over 7 bases. Germline V lookup: CDR1 ENHRY, CDR2 SYGVKD. V trimming: 7 bases; J trimming: 2 bases; junction bases outside the gene matches: 7. The CDR3 covers 14 residues. The chain's CDR3 is CAIMWTGFNYGYTF. CDR3 DNA sequence: TGTGCCATCATGTGGACAGGCTTCAACTATGGCTACACCTTC.

The V gene is TRBV27, the J gene TRBJ1-3; 7 bases line up with TRBD1. Germline values: CDR1 MNHEY, CDR2 SMNVEV (reference sequence). The CDR3 covers 14 residues. The V segment lost 6 bases and the J segment 0 bases; nucleotides outside the gene matches: 2. CDR3 residues: CASSAGGSGNTIYF. DNA for the CDR3: TGTGCCAGCAGCGCAGGGGGCTCTGGAAACACCATATATTTT.

This clone was seen just once. V gene TRBV19 combines with J gene TRBJ2-1; 9 bases fit TRBD2. Germline-derived CDR1 and CDR2 are LNHDA and SQIVND (reference sequence). Trimming cost V 3 bases and J 10 bases; bases outside gene matches: 7. The CDR3 is 14 amino acids. The CDR3 nucleotides read TGTGCCAGTAGTATGCGGGGGGGGCGGTACGAGCAGTTCTTC. As protein: CASSMRGGRYEQFF.

This rearrangement joins TRBV6-5 to TRBJ1-6, with D unclear. Germline loops: CDR1 MNHEY, CDR2 SVGAGI. The CDR3 is made up of 14 amino acids. The V and J ends lost 6 bases and 7 bases respectively, with 13 bases between them. CDR3: CASRREDSNSPLHF. The CDR3 DNA reads as TGTGCCAGCAGGAGGGAGGATTCGAATTCACCCCTCCACTTT.

V usage is TRBV25-1 and J usage is TRBJ2-6, with 8 nucleotides matching TRBD2. CDR1 and CDR2 from the germline V gene are MGHDK and SYGVNS. After removal of 5 bases from V and 2 bases from J, the junction contained 8 bases not matched to a gene. The CDR3 is made up of 17 amino acids. The CDR3 reads CASSFSDGRAGANVLTF. CDR3 nucleotides: TGTGCCAGCAGTTTTTCCGACGGGAGGGCTGGGGCCAACGTCCTGACTTTC.

J is TRBJ1-1 and V is TRBV24-1; D is possibly TRBD1 (5 bases). The CDR3 totals 15 residues. Deletions cut 6 bases from V and 3 bases from J, with 16 bases between. CDR1 is KGHDR, CDR2 SFDVKD, per germline. The chain's CDR3 is CATSRRTIPDTEAFF. The CDR3 nucleotides are TGTGCCACCAGTCGTAGGACAATACCGGACACTGAAGCTTTCTTT.

V and J are TRBV30 and TRBJ1-6, with a possible D match to TRBD1 (5 bases). Germline V gene lookup returns CDR1 GTSNPN and CDR2 SVGIG (reference sequence). V lost 1 base to trimming and J lost 9 bases, with 10 bases between them. The CDR3 loop spans 13 amino acids. This chain's CDR3 is CAWSGTRGSPLHF. DNA of the CDR3: TGTGCCTGGAGTGGGACAAGGGGTTCACCCCTCCACTTT. Full variable domain (rest looked up from reference TRBV30 and TRBJ1-6): SQTIHQWPATLVQPVGSPLSLECTVEGTSNPNLYWYRQAAGRGLQLLFYSVGIGQISSEVPQNLSASRPQDRQFILSSKKLLLSDSGFYLCAWSGTRGSPLHFGNGTRLTVT.

The V and J genes are TRBV5-1 and TRBJ2-5; 7 bases line up with TRBD1. J lost 0 bases, V lost 5 bases, and 7 bases had no gene match. The germline gives CDR1 SGHRS, CDR2 YFSETQ. This CDR3 is built from 15 residues. The CDR3 is CASSPMGQYQETQYF. CDR3 nucleotides: TGCGCCAGCAGTCCCATGGGACAGTACCAAGAGACCCAGTACTTC.